The source of this TCR beta chain is a study of T-cell reconstitution after alpha-beta-depleted transplantation in children. Study outcomes and limitations: Reportedly, only several hundred clones from non-depleted graft cells drove alpha-beta T-cell counts at about two months. T-cell counts and diversity at one year following transplant were attributed mainly to newly produced T cells. It was surviving recipient T cells and thymic progenitors that gave some patients high TCRbeta diversity at day 60.

This clonotype was picked up a small number of times. What it binds is unknown. A TCRbeta library incorporating unique molecular identifiers was prepared. TCRdb reanalysed the PCR reads using MiXCR and keeps one entry per CDR3 protein. The sample holds a few hundred thousand distinct CDR3 sequences, 25% to 30% seen once. The CDR3 totals 14 residues. Unmatched junction bases numbered 7, after V lost 5 bases and J lost 6 bases. The V and J genes are TRBV12-3 or TRBV12-4 and TRBJ2-3; TRBD2 matches at 8 bases. This TCR came from a boy in the first two years of life with Wiskott-Aldrich syndrome, due to receive a stem cell transplant. The starting material was PBMCs, obtained before TCRalphabeta/CD19-depleted stem cell transplant. CDR3 amino acids: CASSASGRVDTQYF. As DNA, the CDR3 is TGTGCCAGCAGTGCCAGCGGGAGAGTTGATACGCAGTATTTT.